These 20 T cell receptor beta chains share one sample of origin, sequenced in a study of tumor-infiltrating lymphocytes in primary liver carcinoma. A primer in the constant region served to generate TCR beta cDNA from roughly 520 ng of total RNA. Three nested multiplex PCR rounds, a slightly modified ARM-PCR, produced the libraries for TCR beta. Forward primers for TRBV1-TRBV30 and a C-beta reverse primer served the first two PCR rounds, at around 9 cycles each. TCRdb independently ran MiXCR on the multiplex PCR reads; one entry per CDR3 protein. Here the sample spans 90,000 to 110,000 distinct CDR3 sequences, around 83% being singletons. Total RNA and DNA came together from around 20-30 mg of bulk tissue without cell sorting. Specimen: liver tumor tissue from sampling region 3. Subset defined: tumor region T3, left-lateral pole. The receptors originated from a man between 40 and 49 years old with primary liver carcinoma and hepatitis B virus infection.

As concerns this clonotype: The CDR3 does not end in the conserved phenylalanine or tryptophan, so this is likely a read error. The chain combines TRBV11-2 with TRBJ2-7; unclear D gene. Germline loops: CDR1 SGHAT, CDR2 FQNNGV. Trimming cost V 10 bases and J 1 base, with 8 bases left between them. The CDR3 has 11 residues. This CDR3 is CATNLSYEQYI. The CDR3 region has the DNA TGTGCCACCAACTTATCCTACGAGCAGTACATC.

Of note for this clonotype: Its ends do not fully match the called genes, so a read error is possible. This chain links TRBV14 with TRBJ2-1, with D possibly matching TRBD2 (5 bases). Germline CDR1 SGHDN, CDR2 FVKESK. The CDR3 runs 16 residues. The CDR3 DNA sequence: TGTGCCGGCAGTGCCGTAGCGAGATGGGTAAACAATGTGCAGTTCTTC. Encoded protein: CAGSAVARWVNNVQFF. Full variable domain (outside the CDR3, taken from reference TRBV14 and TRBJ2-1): EAGVTQFPSHSVIEKGQTVTLRCDPISGHDNLYWYRRVMGKEIKFLLHFVKESKQDESGMPNNRFLAERTGGTYSTLKVQPAELEDSGVYFCAGSAVARWVNNVQFFGPGTRLTVL.

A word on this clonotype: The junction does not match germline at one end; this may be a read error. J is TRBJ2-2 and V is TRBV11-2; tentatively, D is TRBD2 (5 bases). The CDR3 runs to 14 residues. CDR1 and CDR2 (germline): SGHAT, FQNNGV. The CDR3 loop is CASSTDTETGELFF. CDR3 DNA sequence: TGTGCCAGCAGCACAGACACGGAAACCGGGGAGCTGTTTTTC.

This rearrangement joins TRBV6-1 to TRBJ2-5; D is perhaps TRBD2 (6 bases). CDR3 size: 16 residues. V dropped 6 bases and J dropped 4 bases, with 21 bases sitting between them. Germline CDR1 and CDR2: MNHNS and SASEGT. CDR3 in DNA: TGTGCCAGCAGGGTTCGGGGGAATAGCTCCCGAGAGACCCAGTACTTC. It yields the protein CASRVRGNSSRETQYF.

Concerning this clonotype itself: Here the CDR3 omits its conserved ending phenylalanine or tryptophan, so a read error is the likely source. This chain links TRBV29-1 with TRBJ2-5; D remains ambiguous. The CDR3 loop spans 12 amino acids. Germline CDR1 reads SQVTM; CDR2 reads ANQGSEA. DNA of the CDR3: TGCAGCGTTGAATGGGCCCAAAAGACCCAGTACTCC. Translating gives CSVEWAQKTQYS.

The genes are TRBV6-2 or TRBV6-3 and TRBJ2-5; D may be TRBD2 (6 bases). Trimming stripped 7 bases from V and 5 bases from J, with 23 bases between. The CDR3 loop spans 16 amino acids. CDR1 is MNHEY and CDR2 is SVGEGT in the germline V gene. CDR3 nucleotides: TGTGCCAGCATCCCAGTTATCGGGAGTCAGCGGGAGACCCAGTACTTC. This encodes CASIPVIGSQRETQYF.

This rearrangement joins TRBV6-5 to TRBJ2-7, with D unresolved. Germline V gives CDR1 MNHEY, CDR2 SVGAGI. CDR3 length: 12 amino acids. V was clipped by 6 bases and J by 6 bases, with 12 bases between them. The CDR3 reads CASSTGSTEQYF. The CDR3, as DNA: TGTGCCAGCAGCACTGGGTCTACCGAGCAGTACTTC.

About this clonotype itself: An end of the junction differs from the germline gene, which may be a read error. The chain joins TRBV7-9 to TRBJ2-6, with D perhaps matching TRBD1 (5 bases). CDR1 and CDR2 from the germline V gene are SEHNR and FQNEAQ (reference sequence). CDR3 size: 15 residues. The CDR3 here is CASQGNSPGVNVLTF. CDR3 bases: TGTGCCAGTCAGGGTAATTCGCCTGGGGTCAACGTCCTGACTTTC.

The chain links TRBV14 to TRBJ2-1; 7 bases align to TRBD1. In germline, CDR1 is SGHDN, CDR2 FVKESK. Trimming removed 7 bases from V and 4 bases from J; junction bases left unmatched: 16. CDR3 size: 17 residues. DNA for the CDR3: TGTGCCAGCAATCAAGAGGGTCAGGGGACAGTGTACAATGAGCAGTTCTTC. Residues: CASNQEGQGTVYNEQFF.

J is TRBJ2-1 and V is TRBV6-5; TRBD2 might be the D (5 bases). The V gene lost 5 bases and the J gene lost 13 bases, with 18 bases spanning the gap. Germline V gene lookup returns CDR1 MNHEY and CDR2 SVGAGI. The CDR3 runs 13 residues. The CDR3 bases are TGTGCCAGCAGTCCCCGTACGGGGAGTGAACAGTTCTTC. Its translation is CASSPRTGSEQFF.

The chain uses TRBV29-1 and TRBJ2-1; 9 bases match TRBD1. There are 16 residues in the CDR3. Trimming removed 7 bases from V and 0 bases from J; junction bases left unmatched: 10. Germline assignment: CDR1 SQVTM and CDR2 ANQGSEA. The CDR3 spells CSDFLGQGSSYNEQFF. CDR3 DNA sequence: TGCAGCGACTTCCTGGGACAGGGAAGCTCCTACAATGAGCAGTTCTTC.

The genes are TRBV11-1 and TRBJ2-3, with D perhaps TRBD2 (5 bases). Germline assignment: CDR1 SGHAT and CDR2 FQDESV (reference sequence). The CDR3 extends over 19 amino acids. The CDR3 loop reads CVSSSGRSSVGARTDTQYF. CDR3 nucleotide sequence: TGTGTTAGCAGCTCTGGGAGAAGCTCTGTTGGAGCCCGCACAGATACGCAGTATTTT. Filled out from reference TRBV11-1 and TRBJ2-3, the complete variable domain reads EAEVAQSPRYKITEKSQAVAFWCDPISGHATLYWYRQILGQGPELLVQFQDESVVDDSQLPKDRFSAERLKGVDSTLKIQPAELGDSAMYLCVSSSGRSSVGARTDTQYFGPGTRLTVL.

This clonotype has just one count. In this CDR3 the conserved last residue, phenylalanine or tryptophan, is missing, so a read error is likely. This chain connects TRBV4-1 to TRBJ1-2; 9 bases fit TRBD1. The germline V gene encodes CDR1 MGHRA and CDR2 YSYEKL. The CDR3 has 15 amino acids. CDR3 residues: CASSQDGQGHYDYTI. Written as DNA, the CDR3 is TGCGCCAGCAGCCAAGATGGACAGGGGCACTATGACTACACCATC.

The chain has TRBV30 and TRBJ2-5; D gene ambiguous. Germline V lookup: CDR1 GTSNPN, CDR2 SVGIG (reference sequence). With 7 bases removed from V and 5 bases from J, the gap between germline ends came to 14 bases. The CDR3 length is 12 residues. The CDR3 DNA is TGTGCCTCACCAGGAGCACGCGAGACCCAGTACTTC. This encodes CASPGARETQYF.

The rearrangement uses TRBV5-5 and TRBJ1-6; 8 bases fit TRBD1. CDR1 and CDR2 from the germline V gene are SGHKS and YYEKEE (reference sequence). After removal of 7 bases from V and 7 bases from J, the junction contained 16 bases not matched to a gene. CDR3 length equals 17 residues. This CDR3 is CASHPGNRGVRNSPLHF. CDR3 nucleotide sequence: TGTGCCAGCCACCCGGGTAACAGGGGGGTGAGGAATTCACCCCTCCACTTT.

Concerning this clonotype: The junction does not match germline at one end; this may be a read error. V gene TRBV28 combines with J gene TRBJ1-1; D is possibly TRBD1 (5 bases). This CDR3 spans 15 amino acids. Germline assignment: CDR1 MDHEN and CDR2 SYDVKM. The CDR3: CASTHSGRLNTEASF. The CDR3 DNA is TGTGCCAGCACCCATTCGGGGCGGCTGAACACTGAAGCTTCCTTT.

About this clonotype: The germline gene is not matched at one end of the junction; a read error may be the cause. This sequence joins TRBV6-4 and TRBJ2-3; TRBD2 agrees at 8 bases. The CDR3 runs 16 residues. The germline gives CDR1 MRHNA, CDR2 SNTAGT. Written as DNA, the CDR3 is TGTGCCAGCAGCGACTCACAGAGCGGGAGCACAAATACGCAGTATTTT. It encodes CASSDSQSGSTNTQYF.

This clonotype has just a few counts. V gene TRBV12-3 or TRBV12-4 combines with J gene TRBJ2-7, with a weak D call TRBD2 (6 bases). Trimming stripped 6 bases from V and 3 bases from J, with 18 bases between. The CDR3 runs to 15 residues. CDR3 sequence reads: CASSRAGSWSYEQYF. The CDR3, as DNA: TGTGCCAGCAGCCGTGCCGGGAGCTGGAGCTACGAGCAGTACTTC.

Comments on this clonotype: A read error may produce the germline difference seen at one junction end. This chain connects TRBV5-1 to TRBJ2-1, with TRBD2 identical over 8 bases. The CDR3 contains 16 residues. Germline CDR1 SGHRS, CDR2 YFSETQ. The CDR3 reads CTSSHLAGTDGDEQFF. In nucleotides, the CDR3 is TGCACCAGCAGCCACTTAGCGGGGACCGATGGGGATGAGCAGTTCTTC.

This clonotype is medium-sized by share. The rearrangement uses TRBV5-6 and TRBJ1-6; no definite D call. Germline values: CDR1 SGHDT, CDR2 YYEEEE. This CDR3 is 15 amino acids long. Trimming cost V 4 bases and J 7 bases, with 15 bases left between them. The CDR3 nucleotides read TGTGCCAGCAGCCCAAGGACTCCAGTGAATTCACCCCTCCACTTT. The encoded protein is CASSPRTPVNSPLHF.